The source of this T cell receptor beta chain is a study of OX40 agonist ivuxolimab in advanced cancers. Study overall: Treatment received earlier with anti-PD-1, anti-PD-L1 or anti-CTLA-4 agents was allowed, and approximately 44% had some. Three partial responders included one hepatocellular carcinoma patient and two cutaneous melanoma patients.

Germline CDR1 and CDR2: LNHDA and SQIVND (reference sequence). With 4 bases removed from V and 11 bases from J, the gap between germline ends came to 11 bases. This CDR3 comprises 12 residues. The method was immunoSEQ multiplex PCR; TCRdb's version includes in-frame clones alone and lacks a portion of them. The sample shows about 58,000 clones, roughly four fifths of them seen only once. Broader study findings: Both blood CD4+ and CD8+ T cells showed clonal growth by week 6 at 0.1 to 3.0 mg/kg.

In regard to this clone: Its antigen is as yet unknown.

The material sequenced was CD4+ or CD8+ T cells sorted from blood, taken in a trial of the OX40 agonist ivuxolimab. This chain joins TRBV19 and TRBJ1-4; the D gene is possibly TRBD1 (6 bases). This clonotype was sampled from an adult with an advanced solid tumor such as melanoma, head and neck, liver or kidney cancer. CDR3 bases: TGTGCCAGTAGTACCCTAGGACAGAAACTGTTTTTT. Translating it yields CASSTLGQKLFF.